This entry describes one T cell receptor (beta chain). Its antigen is as yet unknown. A second roughly 7 to 11 cycle PCR used barcoded and J-beta primers. The authors tagged each cDNA molecule using a template-switch adaptor with 12 random nucleotides. In TCRdb, the 5' RACE reads were re-called with MiXCR into one record per CDR3 protein. Seen here are about 970,000 distinct CDR3 sequences, roughly 47% observed once, and the top ten hold about a fifth. The source of the sample is a study of blood T cells in healthy people across ages. A minimum of 6.5 million PBMCs was isolated per sample. General study points: Naive and antigen-experienced cells were not separated, limiting conclusive comparison. Per-million-T-cell TCR beta diversity fell roughly linearly with age.

The material sequenced was blood. This receptor was identified in a woman aged 55-75 years in good health.

CDR3 in DNA: TGTGCCAGCATTTGGCGTGGGGGAGCTGGCAATCAGCCCCAGCATTTT. It yields the protein CASIWRGGAGNQPQHF. The chain couples TRBV6-6 to TRBJ1-5; TRBD1 might be the D (5 bases). The V end lost 7 bases, the J end lost 2 bases, and 18 bases lay between the germline ends. This CDR3 region has 16 residues. CDR1 and CDR2 (germline): MNHNY, SVGAGI (reference sequence).